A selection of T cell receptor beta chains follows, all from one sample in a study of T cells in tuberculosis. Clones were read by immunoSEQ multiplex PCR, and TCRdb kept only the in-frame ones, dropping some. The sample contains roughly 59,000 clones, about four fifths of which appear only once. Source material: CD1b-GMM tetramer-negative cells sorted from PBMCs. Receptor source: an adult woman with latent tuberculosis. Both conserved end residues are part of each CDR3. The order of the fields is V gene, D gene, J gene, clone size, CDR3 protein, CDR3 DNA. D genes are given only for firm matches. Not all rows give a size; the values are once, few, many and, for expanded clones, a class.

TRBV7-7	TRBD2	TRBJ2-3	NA	CASSLGREVGTDTQYF	TGTGCCAGCAGCCTTGGACGGGAGGTAGGCACAGATACGCAGTATTTT
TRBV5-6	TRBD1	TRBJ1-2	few	CASSLGTGQGTGYTF	TGTGCCAGCAGCTTGGGGACAGGACAAGGGACAGGCTACACCTTC
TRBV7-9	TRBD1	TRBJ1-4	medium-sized	CASSFGQGNEKLFF	TGTGCCAGCAGCTTTGGACAGGGTAACGAAAAACTGTTTTTT
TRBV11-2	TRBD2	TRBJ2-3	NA	CASSLGPGVAGQDTQYF	TGTGCCAGCAGCTTAGGCCCCGGAGTAGCGGGACAAGATACGCAGTATTTT
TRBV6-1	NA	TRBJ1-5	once	CASSENGFGNQPQHF	TGTGCCAGCAGTGAGAACGGGTTTGGCAATCAGCCCCAGCATTTT
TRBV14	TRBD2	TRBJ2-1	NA	CASSQDRGGRDGEQFF	TGTGCCAGCAGCCAAGATAGGGGCGGGAGGGATGGTGAGCAGTTCTTC
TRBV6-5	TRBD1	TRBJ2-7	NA	CASSAQGVSYEQYF	TGTGCCAGCAGTGCCCAGGGGGTATCCTACGAGCAGTACTTC
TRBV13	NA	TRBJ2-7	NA	CASSLAGYEQYF	TGTGCCAGCAGCCTGGCGGGCTACGAGCAGTACTTC
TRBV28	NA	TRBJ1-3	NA	CASSPLGPRNTIYF	TGTGCCAGCAGTCCCCTGGGCCCACGAAACACCATATATTTT
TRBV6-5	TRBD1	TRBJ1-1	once	CASSYSRGSEAFF	TGTGCCAGCAGTTACTCCAGGGGGAGTGAAGCTTTCTTT
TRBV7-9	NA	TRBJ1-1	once	CASSFQGQGPEAFF	TGTGCCAGCAGCTTTCAGGGGCAGGGCCCTGAAGCTTTCTTT
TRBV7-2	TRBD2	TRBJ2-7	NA	CASSLAWRGGGEQYF	TGTGCCAGCAGCTTAGCGTGGCGGGGGGGCGGCGAGCAGTACTTC
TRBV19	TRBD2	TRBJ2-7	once	CASRQGTSGPYEQYF	TGTGCCAGTAGGCAGGGGACTAGCGGCCCTTACGAGCAGTACTTC